This T cell receptor (beta chain) was captured by sequencing in a study of PD-L1 blockade in urothelial cancer. The study, taken as a whole, reports: Enhanced expansion of tumor-associated blood clones at 3 weeks characterized durable-benefit patients.

V lost 3 bases and J lost 6; bases outside the gene matches: 6. Germline lookup yields CDR1 KGHSH and CDR2 LQKENI. The CDR3 sequence is 16 residues long. Some clones are missing from TCRdb's copy, which holds only in-frame ones; the method was immunoSEQ multiplex PCR. The repertoire holds 90,000 to 120,000 clones, with roughly nine tenths as singletons. Comments on this clone: The antigen is not known.

The gene calls are TRBV18 and TRBJ1-5; 12 bases fit TRBD1. The sample in question was PBMCs, obtained around atezolizumab (anti-PD-L1) treatment. This TCR was sampled from a woman aged 80 or over with urothelial cancer. In nucleotides, the CDR3 is TGTGCCAGCTCACCTATCGGGACAGGGGGCGGTCAGCCCCAGCATTTT. This sequence encodes CASSPIGTGGGQPQHF.